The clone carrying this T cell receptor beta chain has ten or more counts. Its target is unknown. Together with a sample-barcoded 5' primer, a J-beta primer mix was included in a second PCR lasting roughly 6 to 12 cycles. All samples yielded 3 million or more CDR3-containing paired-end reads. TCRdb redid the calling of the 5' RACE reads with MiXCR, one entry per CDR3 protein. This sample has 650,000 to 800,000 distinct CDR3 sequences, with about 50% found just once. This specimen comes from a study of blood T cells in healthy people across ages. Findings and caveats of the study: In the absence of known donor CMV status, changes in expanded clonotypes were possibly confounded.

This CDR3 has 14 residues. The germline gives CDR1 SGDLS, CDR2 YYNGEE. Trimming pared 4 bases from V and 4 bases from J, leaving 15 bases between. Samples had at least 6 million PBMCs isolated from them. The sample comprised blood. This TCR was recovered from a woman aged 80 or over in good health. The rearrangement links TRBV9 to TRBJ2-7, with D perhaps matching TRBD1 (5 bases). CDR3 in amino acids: CASSTIGQGYEQYF. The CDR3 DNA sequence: TGTGCCAGCAGCACCATCGGGCAGGGATACGAGCAGTACTTC.